This T cell receptor (beta chain) was recorded in a study of blood T cell repertoires in COVID-19. Some clones are missing from TCRdb's copy, which holds only in-frame ones; the method was immunoSEQ multiplex PCR. The table includes 360,000 or so clones, 87% detected once. CDR1 and CDR2 from the germline V gene are MGHDK and SYGVNS. The CDR3 runs 15 residues. The V end was cut by 4 bases, the J end by 2 bases, with 13 bases between. The chain employs TRBV25-1 and TRBJ2-3, with a weak D call TRBD1 (5 bases). The sequenced sample consisted of PBMCs or T cells enriched from blood (not recorded which). The TCR sequence derives from a woman aged 25-40 years who had recovered from COVID-19. The CDR3 DNA follows: TGTGCCAGCAGTGGTCAGGGATACCCCACAGATACGCAGTATTTT. Protein sequence: CASSGQGYPTDTQYF.